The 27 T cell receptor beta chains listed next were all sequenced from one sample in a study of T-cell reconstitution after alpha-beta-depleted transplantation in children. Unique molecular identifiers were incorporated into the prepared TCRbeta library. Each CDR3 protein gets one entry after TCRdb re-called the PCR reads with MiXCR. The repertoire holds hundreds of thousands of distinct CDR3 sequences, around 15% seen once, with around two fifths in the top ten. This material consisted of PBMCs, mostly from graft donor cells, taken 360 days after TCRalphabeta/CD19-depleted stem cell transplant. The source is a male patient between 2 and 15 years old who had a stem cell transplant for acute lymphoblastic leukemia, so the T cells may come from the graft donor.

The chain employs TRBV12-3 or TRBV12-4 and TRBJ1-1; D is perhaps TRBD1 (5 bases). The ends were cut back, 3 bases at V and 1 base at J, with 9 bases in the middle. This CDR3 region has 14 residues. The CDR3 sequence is CASSFQGENTEAFF. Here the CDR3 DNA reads TGTGCCAGCAGTTTTCAAGGGGAGAACACTGAAGCTTTCTTT.

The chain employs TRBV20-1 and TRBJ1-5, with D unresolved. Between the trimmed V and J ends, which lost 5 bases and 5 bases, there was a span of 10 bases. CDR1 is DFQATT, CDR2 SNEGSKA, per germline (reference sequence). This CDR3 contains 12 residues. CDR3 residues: CSAGIGYQPQHF. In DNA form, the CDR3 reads TGCAGTGCTGGAATCGGATATCAGCCCCAGCATTTT.

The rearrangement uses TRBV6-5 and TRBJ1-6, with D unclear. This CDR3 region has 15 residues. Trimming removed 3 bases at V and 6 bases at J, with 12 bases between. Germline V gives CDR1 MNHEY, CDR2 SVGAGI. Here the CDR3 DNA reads TGTGCCAGCAGTTATCCCCCCGGCGGTAATTCACCCCTCCACTTT. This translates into CASSYPPGGNSPLHF.

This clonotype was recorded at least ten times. The CDR3 loop is CASSGGFSGNTIYF. In DNA, the CDR3 is TGTGCCAGCAGCGGGGGATTCTCTGGAAACACCATATATTTT. V gene TRBV9 combines with J gene TRBJ1-3, with D unclear. Germline values: CDR1 SGDLS, CDR2 YYNGEE. Trimming cost V 3 bases and J 0 bases, with 7 bases left between them. CDR3 size: 14 residues.

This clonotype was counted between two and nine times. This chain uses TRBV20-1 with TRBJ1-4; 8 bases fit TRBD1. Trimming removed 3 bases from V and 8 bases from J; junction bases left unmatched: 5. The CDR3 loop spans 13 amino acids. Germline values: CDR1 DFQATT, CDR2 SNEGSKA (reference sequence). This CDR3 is CSARGQVGEKLFF. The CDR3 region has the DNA TGCAGTGCTAGGGGACAGGTCGGAGAAAAACTGTTTTTT.

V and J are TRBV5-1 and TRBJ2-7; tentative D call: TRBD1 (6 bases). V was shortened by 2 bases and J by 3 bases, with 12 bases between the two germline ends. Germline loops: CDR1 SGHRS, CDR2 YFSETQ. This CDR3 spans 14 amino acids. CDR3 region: CASSFGQPFYEQYF. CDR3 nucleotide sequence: TGCGCCAGCAGCTTCGGACAGCCCTTCTACGAGCAGTACTTC.

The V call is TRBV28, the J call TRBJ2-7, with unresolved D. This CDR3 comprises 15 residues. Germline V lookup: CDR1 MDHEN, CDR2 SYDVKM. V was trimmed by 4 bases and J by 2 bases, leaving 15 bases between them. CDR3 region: CASSSPRTVAYEQYF. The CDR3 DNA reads TGTGCCAGCAGTTCACCCCGGACGGTCGCCTACGAGCAGTACTTC.

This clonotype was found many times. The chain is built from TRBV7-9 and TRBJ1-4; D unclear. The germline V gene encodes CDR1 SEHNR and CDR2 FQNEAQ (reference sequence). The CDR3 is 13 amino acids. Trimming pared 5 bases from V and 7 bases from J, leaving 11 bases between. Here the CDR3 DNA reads TGTGCCAGCAGCCCTCTTGAACGTGAAAAACTGTTTTTT. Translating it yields CASSPLEREKLFF.

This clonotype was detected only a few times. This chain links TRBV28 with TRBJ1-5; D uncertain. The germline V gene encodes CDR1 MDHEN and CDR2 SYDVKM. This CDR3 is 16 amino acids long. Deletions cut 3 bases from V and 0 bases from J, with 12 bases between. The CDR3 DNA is TGTGCCAGCAGTTTCCAGGTCTGGGGTAGCAATCAGCCCCAGCATTTT. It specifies CASSFQVWGSNQPQHF.

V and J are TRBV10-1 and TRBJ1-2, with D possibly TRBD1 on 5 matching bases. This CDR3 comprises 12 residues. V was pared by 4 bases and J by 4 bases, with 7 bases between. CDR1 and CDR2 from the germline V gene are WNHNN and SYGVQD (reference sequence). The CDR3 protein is CASSGDLYGYTF. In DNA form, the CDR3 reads TGCGCCAGCAGTGGGGACCTCTATGGCTACACCTTC.

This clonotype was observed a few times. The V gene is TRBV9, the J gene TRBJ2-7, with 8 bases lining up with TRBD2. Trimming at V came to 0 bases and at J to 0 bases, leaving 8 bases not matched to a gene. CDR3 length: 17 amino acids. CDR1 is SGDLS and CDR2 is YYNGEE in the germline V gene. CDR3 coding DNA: TGTGCCAGCAGCGTAGGGTCTAGCGGGTGGGACTCCTACGAGCAGTACTTC. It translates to CASSVGSSGWDSYEQYF.

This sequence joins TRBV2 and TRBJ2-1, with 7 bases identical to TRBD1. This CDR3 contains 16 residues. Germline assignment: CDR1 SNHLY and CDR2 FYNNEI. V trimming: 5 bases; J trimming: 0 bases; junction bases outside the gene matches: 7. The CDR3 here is CASSTTGVGSYNEQFF. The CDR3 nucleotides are TGTGCCAGCAGTACTACAGGGGTCGGCTCCTACAATGAGCAGTTCTTC. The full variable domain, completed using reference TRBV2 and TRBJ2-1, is EPEVTQTPSHQVTQMGQEVILRCVPISNHLYFYWYRQILGQKVEFLVSFYNNEISEKSEIFDDQFSVERPDGSNFTLKIRSTKLEDSAMYFCASSTTGVGSYNEQFFGPGTRLTVL.

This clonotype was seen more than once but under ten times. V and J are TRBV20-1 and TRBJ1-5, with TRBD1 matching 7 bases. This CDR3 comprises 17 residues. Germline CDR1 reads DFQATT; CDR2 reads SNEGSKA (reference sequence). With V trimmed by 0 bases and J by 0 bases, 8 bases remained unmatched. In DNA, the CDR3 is TGCAGTGCTAGAGAGGGCCAGGGGGGATATAGCAATCAGCCCCAGCATTTT. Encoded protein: CSAREGQGGYSNQPQHF.

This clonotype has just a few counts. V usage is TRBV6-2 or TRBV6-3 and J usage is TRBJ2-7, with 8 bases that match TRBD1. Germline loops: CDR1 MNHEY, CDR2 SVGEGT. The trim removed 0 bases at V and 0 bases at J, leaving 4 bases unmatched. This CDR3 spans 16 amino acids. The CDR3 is CASSYSRDRPSYEQYF. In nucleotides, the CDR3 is TGTGCCAGCAGTTACTCCCGGGACAGGCCCTCCTACGAGCAGTACTTC.

CDR3 sequence: CASSLAPGTQETQYF. The CDR3 bases are TGCGCCAGCAGCTTGGCCCCTGGGACCCAAGAGACCCAGTACTTC. The V gene is TRBV5-1, the J gene TRBJ2-5, with D perhaps TRBD1 or TRBD2 (5 bases each). The CDR3 has 15 residues. In germline, CDR1 is SGHRS, CDR2 YFSETQ. V was clipped by 0 bases and J by 1 base, with 10 bases between them.

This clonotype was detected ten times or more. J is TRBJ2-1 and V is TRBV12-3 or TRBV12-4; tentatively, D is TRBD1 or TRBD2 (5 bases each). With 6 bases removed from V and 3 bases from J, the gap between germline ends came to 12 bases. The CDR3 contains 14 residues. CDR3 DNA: TGTGCCAGCAGCAGTCGGGGCTACTACAATGAGCAGTTCTTC. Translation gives CASSSRGYYNEQFF.

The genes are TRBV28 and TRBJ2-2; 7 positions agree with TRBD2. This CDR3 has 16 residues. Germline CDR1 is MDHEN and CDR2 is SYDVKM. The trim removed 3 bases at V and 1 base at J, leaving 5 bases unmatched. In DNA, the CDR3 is TGTGCCAGCAGTTTTTGGTCTAGCGGGAACACCGGGGAGCTGTTTTTT. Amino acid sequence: CASSFWSSGNTGELFF. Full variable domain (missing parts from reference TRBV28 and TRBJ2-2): DVKVTQSSRYLVKRTGEKVFLECVQDMDHENMFWYRQDPGLGLRLIYFSYDVKMKEKGDIPEGYSVSREKKERFSLILESASTNQTSMYLCASSFWSSGNTGELFFGEGSRLTVL.

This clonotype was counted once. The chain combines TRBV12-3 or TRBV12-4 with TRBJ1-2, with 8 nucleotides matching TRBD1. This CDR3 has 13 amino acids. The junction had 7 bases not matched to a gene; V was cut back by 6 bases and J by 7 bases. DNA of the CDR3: TGTGCCAGCAGCGGGGACGGACAGGGTGGCTACACCTTC. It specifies CASSGDGQGGYTF.

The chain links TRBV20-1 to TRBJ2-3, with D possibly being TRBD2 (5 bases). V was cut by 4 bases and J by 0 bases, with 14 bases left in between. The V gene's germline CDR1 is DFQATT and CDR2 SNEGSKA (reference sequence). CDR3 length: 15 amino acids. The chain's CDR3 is CSATLALGSTDTQYF. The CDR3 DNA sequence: TGCAGTGCTACCCTAGCCCTTGGGAGCACAGATACGCAGTATTTT.

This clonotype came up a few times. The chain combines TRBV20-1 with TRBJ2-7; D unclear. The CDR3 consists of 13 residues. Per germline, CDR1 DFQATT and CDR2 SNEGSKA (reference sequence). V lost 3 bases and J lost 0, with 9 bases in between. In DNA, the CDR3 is TGCAGTGCTAGCGGTCTCTCCTCCTACGAGCAGTACTTC. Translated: CSASGLSSYEQYF.

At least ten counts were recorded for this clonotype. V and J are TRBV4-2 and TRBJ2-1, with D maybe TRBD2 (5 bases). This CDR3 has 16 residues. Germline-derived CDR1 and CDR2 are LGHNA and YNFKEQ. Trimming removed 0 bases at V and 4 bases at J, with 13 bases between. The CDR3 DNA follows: TGTGCCAGCAGCCAAGAGCCCAGCGGAGGATACAATGAGCAGTTCTTC. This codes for CASSQEPSGGYNEQFF.

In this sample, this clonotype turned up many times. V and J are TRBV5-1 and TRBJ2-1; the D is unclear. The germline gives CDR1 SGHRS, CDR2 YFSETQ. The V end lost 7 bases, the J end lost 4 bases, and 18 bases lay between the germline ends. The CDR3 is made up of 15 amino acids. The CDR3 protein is CASHLGYLDYNEQFF. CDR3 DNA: TGCGCCAGCCATCTTGGCTACCTAGATTACAATGAGCAGTTCTTC.

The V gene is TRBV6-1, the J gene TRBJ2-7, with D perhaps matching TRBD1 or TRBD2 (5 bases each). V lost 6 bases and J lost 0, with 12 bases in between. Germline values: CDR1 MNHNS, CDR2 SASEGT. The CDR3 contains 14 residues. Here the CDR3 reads CASRAGTDSYEQYF. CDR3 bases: TGTGCCAGCAGAGCCGGGACGGACTCCTACGAGCAGTACTTC.

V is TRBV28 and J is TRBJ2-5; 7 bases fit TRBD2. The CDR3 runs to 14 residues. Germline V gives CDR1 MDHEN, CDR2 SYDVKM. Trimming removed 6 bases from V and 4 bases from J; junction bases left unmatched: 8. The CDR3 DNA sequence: TGTGCCAGCAGCCCCCGGGAGGAGGCAGAGACCCAGTACTTC. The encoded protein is CASSPREEAETQYF.

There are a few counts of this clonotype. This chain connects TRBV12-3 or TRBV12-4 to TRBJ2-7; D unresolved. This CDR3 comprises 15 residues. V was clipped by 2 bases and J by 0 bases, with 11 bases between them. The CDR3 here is CASSLSGLLSYEQYF. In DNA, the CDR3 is TGTGCCAGCAGTTTATCCGGCCTGCTCTCCTACGAGCAGTACTTC.

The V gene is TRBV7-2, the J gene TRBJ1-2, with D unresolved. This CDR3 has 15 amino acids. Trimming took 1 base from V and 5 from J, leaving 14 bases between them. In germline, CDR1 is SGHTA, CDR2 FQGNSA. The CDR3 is CASSLGTNVWYGYTF. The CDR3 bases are TGTGCCAGCAGCTTAGGGACTAATGTATGGTATGGCTACACCTTC.

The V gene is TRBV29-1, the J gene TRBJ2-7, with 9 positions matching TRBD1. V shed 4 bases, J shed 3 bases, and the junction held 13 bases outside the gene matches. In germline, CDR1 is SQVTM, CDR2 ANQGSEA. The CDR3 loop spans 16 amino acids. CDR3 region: CSVGGGAGQGYYEQYF. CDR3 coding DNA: TGCAGCGTTGGAGGCGGGGCGGGACAGGGCTACTACGAGCAGTACTTC.